Presented here are 21 T cell receptor beta chains from one specimen sequenced in a study of blood T cell repertoires in COVID-19. TCRdb keeps only in-frame clones here, not all; method: immunoSEQ multiplex PCR. This sample has roughly 120,000 clones; under 95% occur once, and the top ten carry around 4.6%. Source material: peripheral blood. The receptor set was obtained from a man in his 60s with COVID-19, enrolled during active disease.

The chain links TRBV20-1 to TRBJ2-5, with 8 bases fitting TRBD2. V shed 3 bases, J shed 5 bases, and the junction held 11 bases outside the gene matches. Germline CDR1 is DFQATT and CDR2 is SNEGSKA (reference sequence). The CDR3 has 15 amino acids. This CDR3 is CSASVPAGVRETQYF. CDR3 coding DNA: TGCAGTGCTAGTGTCCCAGCGGGAGTAAGGGAGACCCAGTACTTC.

V usage is TRBV19 and J usage is TRBJ1-6; D unresolved. The CDR3 spans 13 residues. CDR1 LNHDA and CDR2 SQIVND come from the germline V gene (reference sequence). Trimming removed 7 bases at V and 10 bases at J, with 14 bases between. CDR3 DNA sequence: TGTGCCAGTATGGAGGTACGCGGGTCACCCCTCCACTTT. It is translated as CASMEVRGSPLHF.

The J gene is TRBJ1-4, the V gene TRBV10-3; D is possibly TRBD1 (5 bases). The CDR3 covers 13 residues. Germline CDR1 is ENHRY and CDR2 is SYGVKD. Trimming took off 8 bases at V and 2 bases at J, with 9 bases between the two ends. The CDR3, as DNA: TGTGCCATCGCGGGGGGGACTAATGAAAAACTGTTTTTT. Protein product: CAIAGGTNEKLFF.

This rearrangement joins TRBV7-8 to TRBJ1-2; perhaps TRBD1 as D (6 bases). The CDR3 covers 13 residues. Germline V lookup: CDR1 SGHVS, CDR2 FQNEAQ. Trimming cost V 1 base and J 6 bases, with 9 bases left between them. The CDR3 nucleotides read TGTGCCAGCAGCTTAGGGGGGCGCAATGGCTACACCTTC. This encodes CASSLGGRNGYTF.

This chain joins TRBV3-1 (or the pseudogene TRBV3-2) and TRBJ1-1; 8 positions agree with TRBD1. With V trimmed by 4 bases and J by 9 bases, 4 bases remained unmatched. CDR1 LGHDT and CDR2 YNNKEL come from the germline V gene (reference sequence). The length of the CDR3 is 12 residues. The CDR3 is CASSRRQGQAFF. The CDR3 DNA follows: TGTGCCAGCAGCCGGAGACAGGGGCAAGCTTTCTTT.

The rearrangement uses TRBV5-1 and TRBJ2-2, with TRBD1 matching over 7 bases. The CDR3 runs to 15 residues. Germline loops: CDR1 SGHRS, CDR2 YFSETQ. V shed 5 bases and J 7 bases; nucleotides not matched to a gene: 11. The CDR3 nucleotides are TGCGCCAGCAGGGAGAGGACAGGTCCGGTCGGGGAGCTGTTTTTT. Translated, it gives CASRERTGPVGELFF.

This clone has just a few counts. V usage is TRBV3-1 (or the pseudogene TRBV3-2) and J usage is TRBJ1-2, with D hard to call. This CDR3 region has 14 residues. Germline V gives CDR1 LGHDT, CDR2 YNNKEL (reference sequence). The V end lost 4 bases, the J end lost 5 bases, and 14 bases lay between the germline ends. This CDR3 is CASSPRGTGYGYTF. The CDR3 nucleotides are TGTGCCAGCAGCCCCCGAGGCACCGGGTATGGCTACACCTTC.

The J gene is TRBJ2-1, the V gene TRBV5-1; 9 bases align to TRBD2. Germline CDR1 SGHRS, CDR2 YFSETQ. Losses at the gene ends were 1 base for V and 3 bases for J; bases not matched to a gene: 8. The CDR3 sequence is 17 residues long. The CDR3 protein is CASSLLLAGDGYNEQFF. CDR3 DNA sequence: TGCGCCAGCAGCTTGCTCTTAGCGGGAGACGGCTACAATGAGCAGTTCTTC.

This sequence joins TRBV4-1 and TRBJ2-5; D is possibly TRBD1 (5 bases). The CDR3 has 15 amino acids. Looked up from germline, CDR1 is MGHRA and CDR2 is YSYEKL. Trimming removed 0 bases from V and 5 bases from J, with 13 bases in between. The CDR3 coding sequence is TGCGCCAGCAGCCAAGACGTGGTCGCAGGGGAGACCCAGTACTTC. Protein sequence: CASSQDVVAGETQYF.

The genes are TRBV6-6 and TRBJ1-1; D unresolved. CDR3 size: 13 residues. Looked up from germline, CDR1 is MNHNY and CDR2 is SVGAGI (reference sequence). V lost 8 bases to trimming and J lost 0 bases, with 10 bases between them. CDR3 region: CASGEFLNTEAFF. Written as DNA, the CDR3 is TGTGCCAGCGGAGAGTTCCTGAACACTGAAGCTTTCTTT.

The genes are TRBV27 and TRBJ2-7; tentatively, D is TRBD1 (5 bases). Per germline, CDR1 MNHEY and CDR2 SMNVEV (reference sequence). Trimming left V 2 bases short and J 7 bases short, with 15 bases between. The CDR3 is 14 residues long. CDR3 protein: CASSLRTPAGEQYF. DNA of the CDR3: TGTGCCAGCAGTTTACGGACACCCGCTGGAGAGCAGTACTTC.

The chain links TRBV6-6 to TRBJ1-5; unclear D gene. From germline, CDR1 is MNHNY and CDR2 SVGAGI (reference sequence). The CDR3 loop spans 14 amino acids. V was trimmed by 5 bases and J by 2 bases, leaving 10 bases between them. CDR3 sequence: CASSPRGGNQPQHF. As DNA, the CDR3 is TGTGCCAGCAGTCCCCGGGGAGGCAATCAGCCCCAGCATTTT.

The chain couples TRBV5-4 to TRBJ2-7; 7 bases agree with TRBD2. CDR1 is SGHNT, CDR2 YYREEE, per germline (reference sequence). Trimming cost V 1 base and J 0 bases; bases outside gene matches: 4. The CDR3 consists of 15 residues. This CDR3 reads CASSLIPSGSYEQYF. CDR3 nucleotide sequence: TGTGCCAGCAGCTTGATTCCTAGCGGCTCCTACGAGCAGTACTTC.

CDR3 sequence: CASSTGENTEAFF. The CDR3 nucleotides are TGTGCCAGCAGCACAGGAGAGAACACTGAAGCTTTCTTT. This rearrangement joins TRBV6-2 or TRBV6-3 to TRBJ1-1; D possibly corresponds to TRBD1 (5 bases). The CDR3 is 13 residues long. The V end was cut by 6 bases, the J end by 1 base, with 9 bases between. CDR1 is MNHEY and CDR2 is SVGEGT in the germline V gene.

The chain couples TRBV3-1 (or the pseudogene TRBV3-2) to TRBJ2-7; 7 nucleotides line up with TRBD2. J was trimmed by 7 bases and V by 3 bases; bases with no gene match: 9. CDR1 is LGHDT and CDR2 is YNNKEL in the germline V gene (reference sequence). There are 14 residues in the CDR3. This chain's CDR3 is CASSQGGGGYEQYF. In DNA form, the CDR3 reads TGTGCCAGCAGCCAGGGGGGGGGTGGCTATGAGCAGTACTTC.

The CDR3 here is CASRPDRGGYGYTF. The CDR3 coding sequence is TGTGCCAGCAGACCCGACAGGGGTGGCTATGGCTACACCTTC. This chain uses TRBV27 with TRBJ1-2; 8 bases map to TRBD1. Germline CDR1 and CDR2: MNHEY and SMNVEV (reference sequence). V lost 6 bases and J lost 4; bases outside the gene matches: 7. The CDR3 is 14 amino acids.

The CDR3 region is CASKLRQSYTDTQYF. The CDR3 coding sequence is TGCGCCAGCAAACTCCGACAGAGTTACACAGATACGCAGTATTTT. The V call is TRBV5-1, the J call TRBJ2-3, with a possible D match to TRBD1 (5 bases). The CDR3 is made up of 15 amino acids. Germline V gene data show CDR1 as SGHRS and CDR2 as YFSETQ. Trimming removed 6 bases from V and 2 bases from J, with 16 bases in between.

This sequence joins TRBV19 and TRBJ2-3; maybe TRBD1 (6 bases). V lost 7 bases and J 2 bases, leaving 22 bases between the germline ends. The length of the CDR3 is 17 residues. The germline gives CDR1 LNHDA, CDR2 SQIVND (reference sequence). The CDR3 protein is CASTLHGRGGITDTQYF. In DNA form, the CDR3 reads TGTGCCAGTACCCTCCATGGCAGGGGCGGAATCACAGATACGCAGTATTTT.

This clone was counted between two and nine times. V gene TRBV5-1 combines with J gene TRBJ2-3; no clear D gene. This CDR3 region has 15 residues. Trimming shortened V by 0 bases and J by 0 bases, and 8 bases separated the two germline ends. In germline, CDR1 is SGHRS, CDR2 YFSETQ. This CDR3 reads CASSLGVHSTDTQYF. CDR3 nucleotide sequence: TGCGCCAGCAGCTTGGGAGTGCATAGCACAGATACGCAGTATTTT.

The rearrangement joins TRBV6-2 or TRBV6-3 to TRBJ1-2; 8 bases agree with TRBD1. The CDR3 contains 15 residues. The V gene end was trimmed by 0 bases and the J gene end by 3 bases; junction bases not matched to a gene: 3. Germline V gene data show CDR1 as MNHEY and CDR2 as SVGEGT. Written as DNA, the CDR3 is TGTGCCAGCAGTTACTCCTCGACAGGGGACTATGGCTACACCTTC. This translates into CASSYSSTGDYGYTF.

The gene calls are TRBV7-9 and TRBJ2-2; a weak D match, TRBD1 (5 bases). Trimming took 5 bases from V and 4 from J, leaving 14 bases between them. The CDR3 runs to 15 residues. Germline V gene lookup returns CDR1 SEHNR and CDR2 FQNEAQ (reference sequence). CDR3 protein: CASSLAGIGTGELFF. The CDR3 nucleotides are TGTGCCAGCAGCCTCGCAGGGATAGGCACCGGGGAGCTGTTTTTT.